Listed below are T cell receptor beta chains from one sample, sequenced in a study of cytomegalovirus exposure and HLA in healthy donors. Profiled with immunoSEQ multiplex PCR; TCRdb holds only in-frame clones, not every one. Of about 90,000 clones detected, approximately 76% appear once; the ten largest clones hold roughly 19%. Sequencing was performed on PBMCs. All receptors come from a woman aged 55 to 70 in good health and CMV-seropositive. Each CDR3 is given with its conserved first and last residue. The D gene is left open where the match is weak. Clone size is given for some rows only: seen once, a few or many times, or a class if the clone is expanded.

clone size: .; D gene: TRBD1; V gene: TRBV4-1; J gene: TRBJ1-5; CDR3 DNA: TGCGCCAGCAGCCCGGAGACAGGGGGCAGCAATCAGCCCCAGCATTTT; CDR3 protein: CASSPETGGSNQPQHF
clone size: .; D gene: TRBD2; V gene: TRBV5-6; J gene: TRBJ2-7; CDR3 DNA: TGTGCCAGCAGCGGAACCGGGACTAGCGGCTCCTACGAGCAGTACTTC; CDR3 protein: CASSGTGTSGSYEQYF
clone size: few; D gene: TRBD1; V gene: TRBV5-1; J gene: TRBJ1-1; CDR3 DNA: TGCGCCAGCAGCCAATCGACAGGGGTGGGCACTGAAGCTTTCTTT; CDR3 protein: CASSQSTGVGTEAFF
clone size: .; D gene: .; V gene: TRBV21-1; J gene: TRBJ1-1; CDR3 DNA: TGTGCCAGCAGCTCTCTCAGGGGGCGTTCCCTTAGGACTGAAGCTTTCTTT; CDR3 protein: CASSSLRGRSLRTEAFF
clone size: .; D gene: TRBD2; V gene: TRBV6-5; J gene: TRBJ2-3; CDR3 DNA: TGTGCCACCAAGATGTCGGGGGGTCGTACAGATACGCAGTATTTT; CDR3 protein: CATKMSGGRTDTQYF
clone size: .; D gene: .; V gene: TRBV14; J gene: TRBJ1-2; CDR3 DNA: TGTGCCAGCAGCCAAGAAAGGGAGGGTCTAGCCTATGGCTACACCTTC; CDR3 protein: CASSQEREGLAYGYTF
clone size: .; D gene: TRBD1; V gene: TRBV30; J gene: TRBJ1-4; CDR3 DNA: TGTGCCTGCCTCTGGGCGGACAGGGGTTACGAAAAACTGTTTTTT; CDR3 protein: CACLWADRGYEKLFF
clone size: .; D gene: TRBD2; V gene: TRBV27; J gene: TRBJ2-2; CDR3 DNA: TGTGCCAGCAGTTTATTAGCGGGGCCCGGGGAGCTGTTTTTT; CDR3 protein: CASSLLAGPGELFF
clone size: .; D gene: TRBD2; V gene: TRBV7-3; J gene: TRBJ2-5; CDR3 DNA: TGTGCCAGCAGCCGAGGACTAGCGGGAGGAGAGACCCAGTACTTC; CDR3 protein: CASSRGLAGGETQYF
clone size: .; D gene: .; V gene: TRBV7-9; J gene: TRBJ2-7; CDR3 DNA: TGTGCCAGCAGCTCGGCGGGGCCCACTTCCTACGAGCAGTACTTC; CDR3 protein: CASSSAGPTSYEQYF
clone size: few; D gene: .; V gene: TRBV2; J gene: TRBJ1-2; CDR3 DNA: TGTGCCAGCAGCACGGACAGTAACTATGGCTACACCTTC; CDR3 protein: CASSTDSNYGYTF
clone size: .; D gene: TRBD1; V gene: TRBV7-8; J gene: TRBJ1-5; CDR3 DNA: TGTGCCAGCAGCCGGGACAGAATTCTTTATAGCAATCAGCCCCAGCATTTT; CDR3 protein: CASSRDRILYSNQPQHF
clone size: .; D gene: .; V gene: TRBV9; J gene: TRBJ2-7; CDR3 DNA: TGTGCCAGCAATGTGGGGAGTGGCGACGAGCAGTACTTC; CDR3 protein: CASNVGSGDEQYF
clone size: few; D gene: .; V gene: TRBV2; J gene: TRBJ1-2; CDR3 DNA: TGTGCCAGCAGACGAGAGACAGCCGAGGGCTACACCTTC; CDR3 protein: CASRRETAEGYTF
clone size: .; D gene: .; V gene: TRBV2; J gene: TRBJ1-4; CDR3 DNA: TGTGCCAGCAGCCCGAGGGCTAGCAGGAGTGAAAAACTGTTTTTT; CDR3 protein: CASSPRASRSEKLFF
clone size: .; D gene: .; V gene: TRBV28; J gene: TRBJ1-5; CDR3 DNA: TGTGCCAGCAGTTTAGAGGAGGGCAGGTATAATCAGCCCCAGCATTTT; CDR3 protein: CASSLEEGRYNQPQHF
clone size: .; D gene: TRBD1; V gene: TRBV15; J gene: TRBJ2-5; CDR3 DNA: TGTGCCACCAGGACAGGGGATCCTAAGACCCAGTACTTC; CDR3 protein: CATRTGDPKTQYF
clone size: .; D gene: .; V gene: TRBV9; J gene: TRBJ1-2; CDR3 DNA: TGTGCCAGCAGCGTAGACCCCCTTTCTGGGGGGAGAGATGGCTACACCTTC; CDR3 protein: CASSVDPLSGGRDGYTF
clone size: .; D gene: .; V gene: TRBV20-1; J gene: TRBJ1-2; CDR3 DNA: TGCAGTGCTAGAGATCAGGTTGGCTACACCTTC; CDR3 protein: CSARDQVGYTF
clone size: .; D gene: .; V gene: TRBV11-1; J gene: TRBJ1-1; CDR3 DNA: TGTGCCAGCAGCTTAGGACAGAACACTGAAGCTTTCTTT; CDR3 protein: CASSLGQNTEAFF
clone size: medium-sized; D gene: .; V gene: TRBV28; J gene: TRBJ1-5; CDR3 DNA: TGTGCCAGCAGTTTACCCAGGGGACCCCAGCATTTT; CDR3 protein: CASSLPRGPQHF
clone size: .; D gene: TRBD1; V gene: TRBV2; J gene: TRBJ1-6; CDR3 DNA: TGTGCCAGCAGTCGGACAGGGGCCCTCCGGAATTCACCCCTCCACTTT; CDR3 protein: CASSRTGALRNSPLHF
clone size: .; D gene: .; V gene: TRBV28; J gene: TRBJ2-5; CDR3 DNA: TGTGCCAGCAGTTTAGGGCAGGAAGAGACCCAGTACTTC; CDR3 protein: CASSLGQEETQYF
clone size: .; D gene: .; V gene: TRBV19; J gene: TRBJ1-5; CDR3 DNA: TGTGCCAGTAGGACTGCGGGACTTCAAAATCAGCCCCAGCATTTT; CDR3 protein: CASRTAGLQNQPQHF
clone size: .; D gene: .; V gene: TRBV5-6; J gene: TRBJ1-5; CDR3 DNA: TGTGCCAGCAGCTTCGGGAGGTACAATCAGCCCCAGCATTTT; CDR3 protein: CASSFGRYNQPQHF
clone size: few; D gene: TRBD2; V gene: TRBV28; J gene: TRBJ2-2; CDR3 DNA: TGTGCCAGCAGTGGAGCGGGAGCGAACACCGGGGAGCTGTTTTTT; CDR3 protein: CASSGAGANTGELFF
clone size: .; D gene: .; V gene: TRBV5-1; J gene: TRBJ1-3; CDR3 DNA: TGCGCCAGCAGCTTGGCCGGGGTTAGCTCTGGAAACACCATATATTTT; CDR3 protein: CASSLAGVSSGNTIYF
clone size: .; D gene: .; V gene: TRBV5-4; J gene: TRBJ2-5; CDR3 DNA: TGTGCCAGCAGCTCCGGCTCGGACAGAAGAAGAGAGACCCAGTACTTC; CDR3 protein: CASSSGSDRRRETQYF
clone size: .; D gene: .; V gene: TRBV13; J gene: TRBJ2-3; CDR3 DNA: TGTGCCAGCAGACGGGCTAGGGAGACAGATACGCAGTATTTT; CDR3 protein: CASRRARETDTQYF
clone size: .; D gene: .; V gene: TRBV18; J gene: TRBJ2-5; CDR3 DNA: TGTGCCAGCTCACCCTCCGGGGGGCTACCCGGAGGACCGACCCAGTACTTC; CDR3 protein: CASSPSGGLPGGPTQYF
clone size: few; D gene: TRBD1; V gene: TRBV27; J gene: TRBJ2-7; CDR3 DNA: TGTGCCAGCAGCCTGAGGGGGCTCAGGTTTAACGAGCAGTACTTC; CDR3 protein: CASSLRGLRFNEQYF
clone size: .; D gene: .; V gene: TRBV5-1; J gene: TRBJ2-7; CDR3 DNA: TGCGCCAGCAGCCCAGAAGGCGGTAAGAGCTCCTACGAGCAGTACTTC; CDR3 protein: CASSPEGGKSSYEQYF
clone size: .; D gene: .; V gene: TRBV15; J gene: TRBJ2-7; CDR3 DNA: TGTGCCACCAGCAGAGCCCCCATCGGGAGCTCCTACGAGCAGTACTTC; CDR3 protein: CATSRAPIGSSYEQYF
clone size: .; D gene: .; V gene: TRBV2; J gene: TRBJ1-2; CDR3 DNA: TGTGCCAGCAGTGGACCAGCGCCCGCTAACTATGGCTACACCTTC; CDR3 protein: CASSGPAPANYGYTF
clone size: .; D gene: TRBD1; V gene: TRBV5-4; J gene: TRBJ1-2; CDR3 DNA: TGTGCCAGCAGCCCCGGGACAGGCTTAAGCTCTGGCTACACCTTC; CDR3 protein: CASSPGTGLSSGYTF
clone size: .; D gene: TRBD2; V gene: TRBV5-4; J gene: TRBJ2-1; CDR3 DNA: TGTGCCAGCAGCGGGCGTCTAGCGGGAGGGCCTCCAGGTGAGCAGTTCTTC; CDR3 protein: CASSGRLAGGPPGEQFF
clone size: once; D gene: TRBD2; V gene: TRBV30; J gene: TRBJ2-3; CDR3 DNA: TGTGCCTGGAGTGTACCTAGCGGGAGAAGAGATACGCAGTATTTT; CDR3 protein: CAWSVPSGRRDTQYF
clone size: once; D gene: TRBD1; V gene: TRBV29-1; J gene: TRBJ2-5; CDR3 DNA: TGCAGCGTTATACAGGGGGCTGAAGAGACCCAGTACTTC; CDR3 protein: CSVIQGAEETQYF
clone size: few; D gene: .; V gene: TRBV5-5; J gene: TRBJ1-3; CDR3 DNA: TGTGCCAGCAGCCCCGGGACACATTCTGGAAACACCATATATTTT; CDR3 protein: CASSPGTHSGNTIYF
clone size: once; D gene: .; V gene: TRBV28; J gene: TRBJ1-2; CDR3 DNA: TGTGCCAGCAGCTGGGCCTCGAGATCTATGGTGGGCTACACCTTC; CDR3 protein: CASSWASRSMVGYTF
clone size: .; D gene: .; V gene: TRBV2; J gene: TRBJ1-2; CDR3 DNA: TGTGCCAGCATGTTGGACAGAATCTATGGCTACACCTTC; CDR3 protein: CASMLDRIYGYTF
clone size: .; D gene: .; V gene: TRBV9; J gene: TRBJ2-7; CDR3 DNA: TGTGCCAGCAGCGGGGAGAGATACGAGCAGTACTTC; CDR3 protein: CASSGERYEQYF
clone size: .; D gene: .; V gene: TRBV5-8; J gene: TRBJ2-7; CDR3 DNA: TGTGCCAGCAGCCGGGACTTCTCCTACGAGCAGTACTTC; CDR3 protein: CASSRDFSYEQYF
clone size: .; D gene: .; V gene: TRBV2; J gene: TRBJ2-5; CDR3 DNA: TGTGCCAGCAGTGTTGCTGGCAGGGATACTGAGACCCAGTACTTC; CDR3 protein: CASSVAGRDTETQYF
clone size: medium-sized; D gene: TRBD1; V gene: TRBV27; J gene: TRBJ1-2; CDR3 DNA: TGTGCCAGCAGTTTAGGGACAGGCGTGGGGAACTATGGCTACACCTTC; CDR3 protein: CASSLGTGVGNYGYTF
clone size: few; D gene: .; V gene: TRBV5-1; J gene: TRBJ2-5; CDR3 DNA: TGCGCCAGCGCCCGATCCGGGGTCGAGACCCAGTACTTC; CDR3 protein: CASARSGVETQYF
clone size: once; D gene: TRBD2; V gene: TRBV5-4; J gene: TRBJ2-7; CDR3 DNA: TGTGCCAGCAGCTTGGAGGCTAGCGGAACCTACGAGCAGTACTTC; CDR3 protein: CASSLEASGTYEQYF
clone size: .; D gene: TRBD1; V gene: TRBV19; J gene: TRBJ2-7; CDR3 DNA: TGTGCCAGTAGTATAGGGTCGACAGGGGGGACCTACGAGCAGTACTTC; CDR3 protein: CASSIGSTGGTYEQYF
clone size: .; D gene: .; V gene: TRBV11-2; J gene: TRBJ2-7; CDR3 DNA: TGTGCCAGCAGCTTGGGGCTGTACGAGCAGTACTTC; CDR3 protein: CASSLGLYEQYF
clone size: few; D gene: TRBD2; V gene: TRBV25-1; J gene: TRBJ2-7; CDR3 DNA: TGTGCCAGCAGGCCCTCGCGGGAGCCTACCTACGAGCAGTACTTC; CDR3 protein: CASRPSREPTYEQYF
clone size: .; D gene: TRBD2; V gene: TRBV9; J gene: TRBJ2-3; CDR3 DNA: TGTGCCAGCAGCGCGACTAGCGGTAGCACAGATACGCAGTATTTT; CDR3 protein: CASSATSGSTDTQYF
clone size: .; D gene: .; V gene: TRBV2; J gene: TRBJ2-7; CDR3 DNA: TGTGCCAGCCAGACAGAAGCTCTCTCCTACGAGCAGTACTTC; CDR3 protein: CASQTEALSYEQYF
clone size: .; D gene: .; V gene: TRBV2; J gene: TRBJ2-7; CDR3 DNA: TGTGCCAGCAGTGTTTCTGGAGGGACCTACGAGCAGTACTTC; CDR3 protein: CASSVSGGTYEQYF
clone size: once; D gene: TRBD1; V gene: TRBV5-1; J gene: TRBJ1-2; CDR3 DNA: TGCGCCAGCAGCCCCGGGACAGGGGCCATTCAGTACGGCTACACCTTC; CDR3 protein: CASSPGTGAIQYGYTF
clone size: .; D gene: .; V gene: TRBV19; J gene: TRBJ1-2; CDR3 DNA: TGTGCCAGTAGTATCCAGGGGCACTGGGGCTACACCTTC; CDR3 protein: CASSIQGHWGYTF
clone size: many; D gene: TRBD2; V gene: TRBV29-1; J gene: TRBJ2-3; CDR3 DNA: TGCAGCGCGGCGGGGGGGAAGGCAGATACGCAGTATTTT; CDR3 protein: CSAAGGKADTQYF
clone size: once; D gene: .; V gene: TRBV4-1; J gene: TRBJ2-3; CDR3 DNA: TGCGCCAGCAGCCCAGCGATCGGTCGAACAGATACGCAGTATTTT; CDR3 protein: CASSPAIGRTDTQYF